These 22 T cell receptor beta chains originate from one sample sequenced in a study of cytomegalovirus exposure and HLA in healthy donors. Amplification used 60 Vbeta primers and 13 Jbeta primers. The protocol was immunoSEQ multiplex PCR, while the TCRdb copy is restricted to in-frame clones and leaves out a portion. The sample has about 93,000 clones, about 78% seen once. Sequences were obtained from PBMCs. The origin of the receptors is a woman aged 40 to 50 in good health and CMV-seronegative.

The chain is built from TRBV6-5 and TRBJ2-5; perhaps TRBD1 as D (5 bases). This CDR3 comprises 15 residues. Germline-derived CDR1 and CDR2 are MNHEY and SVGAGI. Trimming cost V 0 bases and J 2 bases, with 10 bases left between them. In DNA form, the CDR3 reads TGTGCCAGCAGTTACTCGGGCAGGGCTCAAGAGACCCAGTACTTC. This gives the protein CASSYSGRAQETQYF.

This chain links TRBV5-1 with TRBJ2-3, with a tentative D call TRBD1 (6 bases). V shed 1 base and J shed 4 bases, with 10 bases lying between them. Germline loops: CDR1 SGHRS, CDR2 YFSETQ. The CDR3 has 14 amino acids. CDR3 nucleotide sequence: TGCGCCAGCAGCTTGACAGGGATTCCAGATACGCAGTATTTT. It yields the protein CASSLTGIPDTQYF.

The V gene is TRBV25-1, the J gene TRBJ1-2; D not certain. This CDR3 has 12 residues. V dropped 3 bases and J dropped 3 bases, with 5 bases sitting between them. Per germline, CDR1 MGHDK and CDR2 SYGVNS. Written as DNA, the CDR3 is TGTGCCAGCAGTGAGGGCGACTATGGCTACACCTTC. It specifies CASSEGDYGYTF.

This clone was observed a few times. V is TRBV9 and J is TRBJ2-1; 8 bases map to TRBD1. The trim removed 3 bases at V and 1 base at J, leaving 9 bases unmatched. CDR1 is SGDLS and CDR2 is YYNGEE in the germline V gene. The CDR3 is 17 residues long. For the CDR3, the DNA is TGTGCCAGCAGCGGGAGAGCAGGGGGCGCATCCTACAATGAGCAGTTCTTC. Translated: CASSGRAGGASYNEQFF.

This chain joins TRBV5-1 and TRBJ1-2, with 7 bases aligning to TRBD1. The V gene's germline CDR1 is SGHRS and CDR2 YFSETQ. The CDR3 runs to 13 residues. The V and J ends lost 5 bases and 4 bases, in that order; junction bases with no gene match: 5. CDR3: CASRDRAGYGYTF. The CDR3 DNA reads TGCGCCAGCAGAGACAGGGCGGGCTATGGCTACACCTTC.

CDR3 in DNA: TGTGCCAGCAGTTTCCCCGGACAGAAAAATCAGCCCCAGCATTTT. Its protein product is CASSFPGQKNQPQHF. The chain couples TRBV27 to TRBJ1-5, with TRBD1 as a possible D gene (6 bases). This CDR3 contains 15 residues. The V and J ends lost 3 bases and 4 bases respectively, with 13 bases between them. Germline V gene lookup returns CDR1 MNHEY and CDR2 SMNVEV (reference sequence).

The rearrangement links TRBV19 to TRBJ2-1; unclear D gene. The CDR3 length is 13 residues. Germline V gene lookup returns CDR1 LNHDA and CDR2 SQIVND (reference sequence). V was shortened by 0 bases and J by 9 bases, with 9 bases between the two germline ends. CDR3 amino acids: CASSIEPGSEQFF. CDR3 DNA sequence: TGTGCCAGTAGTATAGAACCGGGTAGTGAGCAGTTCTTC.

This clone was seen ten or more times. The J gene is TRBJ2-3, the V gene TRBV5-4; D not certain. The CDR3 spans 11 residues. Germline V gene sequence: CDR1 SGHNT, CDR2 YYREEE (reference sequence). Trimming removed 2 bases from V and 6 bases from J, with 4 bases in between. The CDR3 is CASSFMDTQYF. For the CDR3, the DNA is TGTGCCAGCAGCTTTATGGATACGCAGTATTTT.

The chain couples TRBV4-1 to TRBJ1-1, with D maybe TRBD1 (5 bases). CDR1 MGHRA and CDR2 YSYEKL come from the germline V gene. The V end lost 6 bases, the J end lost 0 bases, and 17 bases lay between the germline ends. The CDR3 consists of 16 residues. Written as DNA, the CDR3 is TGCGCCAGCAGTGGGGGGATGCAGGCTTTGAACACTGAAGCTTTCTTT. As protein: CASSGGMQALNTEAFF.

The chain joins TRBV5-1 to TRBJ2-7; TRBD1 aligns across 11 bases. Germline V gene lookup returns CDR1 SGHRS and CDR2 YFSETQ. Losses at the gene ends were 0 bases for V and 6 bases for J; bases not matched to a gene: 5. CDR3 length equals 15 residues. CDR3 residues: CASSLGDRGSGEQYF. DNA of the CDR3: TGCGCCAGCAGCTTGGGGGACAGGGGGTCAGGCGAGCAGTACTTC. Together with reference TRBV5-1 and TRBJ2-7, the CDR3 gives the full variable domain: KAGVTQTPRYLIKTRGQQVTLSCSPISGHRSVSWYQQTPGQGLQFLFEYFSETQRNKGNFPGRFSGRQFSNSRSEMNVSTLELGDSALYLCASSLGDRGSGEQYFGPGTRLTVT.

V and J are TRBV6-5 and TRBJ2-2; 10 bases agree with TRBD1. This CDR3 has 15 amino acids. The junction had 1 base not matched to a gene; V was cut back by 6 bases and J by 0 bases. The V gene's germline CDR1 is MNHEY and CDR2 SVGAGI. The CDR3 coding sequence is TGTGCCAGCAGGACAGGGGGCGCGAACACCGGGGAGCTGTTTTTT. Translation gives CASRTGGANTGELFF.

The chain employs TRBV5-1 and TRBJ2-7; 8 bases agree with TRBD2. The CDR3 loop spans 18 amino acids. The V gene end was trimmed by 0 bases and the J gene end by 1 base; junction bases not matched to a gene: 12. Germline V CDR1 and CDR2: SGHRS, YFSETQ. The CDR3 loop is CASSLGARSGTRSYEQYF. The CDR3 DNA reads as TGCGCCAGCAGCTTGGGGGCCCGTAGCGGGACCCGTTCCTACGAGCAGTACTTC.

The CDR3, as DNA: TGTGCCAGCAGTGCCCCGACAGGGGTGAACACTGAAGCTTTCTTT. It yields the protein CASSAPTGVNTEAFF. This chain joins TRBV6-5 and TRBJ1-1, with 8 bases fitting TRBD1. J was trimmed by 0 bases and V by 5 bases; bases with no gene match: 5. Germline V CDR1 and CDR2: MNHEY, SVGAGI. The CDR3 runs 15 residues.

This clone was seen a handful of times. The rearrangement joins TRBV6-5 to TRBJ2-1; TRBD1 might be the D (6 bases). Trimming took 6 bases from V and 7 from J, leaving 13 bases between them. The CDR3 sequence is 13 residues long. Per the germline V gene, CDR1 is MNHEY and CDR2 is SVGAGI. For the CDR3, the DNA is TGTGCCAGCAGAAGGACAGCTCGAAATGAGCAGTTCTTC. Translated, it gives CASRRTARNEQFF.

V and J are TRBV29-1 and TRBJ1-1; tentative D call: TRBD1 (6 bases). With 6 bases removed from V and 6 bases from J, the gap between germline ends came to 11 bases. The CDR3 length is 11 residues. Germline V gene data show CDR1 as SQVTM and CDR2 as ANQGSEA. The CDR3 DNA sequence: TGCAGCGTCCGGGGGGCGGCTGAAGCTTTCTTT. Amino acid sequence: CSVRGAAEAFF.

This chain connects TRBV7-8 to TRBJ2-7; D is ambiguous. Deletions cut 5 bases from V and 2 bases from J, with 10 bases between. The CDR3 is made up of 13 amino acids. CDR1 is SGHVS and CDR2 is FQNEAQ in the germline V gene. CDR3 bases: TGTGCCAGCAGCCCCCGGGTGGCCTACGAGCAGTACTTC. Translating it yields CASSPRVAYEQYF. The variable domain in full, with the rest retrieved from reference TRBV7-8 and TRBJ2-7, is GAGVSQSPRYKVAKRGQDVALRCDPISGHVSLFWYQQALGQGPEFLTYFQNEAQLDKSGLPSDRFFAERPEGSVSTLKIQRTQQEDSAVYLCASSPRVAYEQYFGPGTRLTVT.

This chain links TRBV6-5 with TRBJ1-2; tentatively, D is TRBD1 (6 bases). The CDR3 is made up of 15 amino acids. V lost 5 bases and J 0 bases, leaving 13 bases between the germline ends. Germline loops: CDR1 MNHEY, CDR2 SVGAGI. The CDR3 DNA reads TGTGCCAGCAGTACCCCGGGACATTCTAACTATGGCTACACCTTC. Protein product: CASSTPGHSNYGYTF.

Here the CDR3 reads CASSLEMYKHHEQFF. CDR3 in DNA: TGTGCCAGCAGCTTAGAGATGTATAAGCACCATGAGCAGTTCTTC. The rearrangement uses TRBV7-9 and TRBJ2-1; no clear D. The CDR3 totals 15 residues. Germline values: CDR1 SEHNR, CDR2 FQNEAQ (reference sequence). The germline V and J ends were trimmed by 1 base and 8 bases, with 15 bases remaining between them. The full variable domain, rest sourced from reference TRBV7-9 and TRBJ2-1, is DTGVSQNPRHKITKRGQNVTFRCDPISEHNRLYWYRQTLGQGPEFLTYFQNEAQLEKSRLLSDRFSAERPKGSFSTLEIQRTEQGDSAMYLCASSLEMYKHHEQFFGPGTRLTVL.

The rearrangement joins TRBV10-3 to TRBJ2-3, with TRBD2 as a possible D gene (6 bases). With 8 bases removed from V and 2 bases from J, the gap between germline ends came to 11 bases. The germline gives CDR1 ENHRY, CDR2 SYGVKD. The CDR3 has 13 amino acids. CDR3: CAIAAGPTDTQYF. CDR3 nucleotide sequence: TGTGCCATCGCAGCGGGTCCCACAGATACGCAGTATTTT.

The chain combines TRBV11-2 with TRBJ2-7, with TRBD2 matching 13 bases. Germline loops: CDR1 SGHAT, CDR2 FQNNGV. The CDR3 is made up of 15 amino acids. V shed 5 bases, J shed 2 bases, and the junction held 3 bases outside the gene matches. CDR3 protein: CASSRLAGGPYEQYF. DNA for the CDR3: TGTGCCAGCAGCCGACTAGCGGGAGGCCCCTACGAGCAGTACTTC.

The V gene is TRBV28, the J gene TRBJ2-3; D might be TRBD1 (6 bases). There are 15 residues in the CDR3. CDR1 and CDR2 (germline): MDHEN, SYDVKM. V gave up 5 bases and J gave up 2 bases, with 14 bases separating them. Here the CDR3 DNA reads TGTGCCAGCAGTGCTGACAGGCAGATCACAGATACGCAGTATTTT. This codes for CASSADRQITDTQYF.

The chain couples TRBV30 to TRBJ2-7; tentative D call: TRBD1 (6 bases). The length of the CDR3 is 14 residues. V lost 5 bases, J lost 2 bases, and 16 bases lay in between. Germline CDR1 and CDR2: GTSNPN and SVGIG (reference sequence). Written as DNA, the CDR3 is TGTGCCTGGTCAGTGGGCGGACAGACCTACGAGCAGTACTTC. It yields the protein CAWSVGGQTYEQYF.